The next 21 T cell receptor beta chains were all read from a single sample in a study of blood T cell repertoires in COVID-19. Assay used: immunoSEQ multiplex PCR; TCRdb lists only in-frame clones, some missing. Among about 56,000 clones listed, approximately 88% were seen once. The specimen sequenced was peripheral blood. The source is a man in his sixties with COVID-19, enrolled during active disease.

This chain joins TRBV5-6 and TRBJ2-5; possibly TRBD2 for D (6 bases). The V gene lost 4 bases and the J gene lost 6 bases, with 13 bases spanning the gap. CDR1 SGHDT and CDR2 YYEEEE come from the germline V gene. This CDR3 is built from 13 residues. CDR3 residues: CASSVGLEKTQYF. In nucleotides, the CDR3 is TGTGCCAGCAGCGTGGGACTGGAGAAGACCCAGTACTTC. The whole variable domain, filled in from reference TRBV5-6 and TRBJ2-5, reads DAGVTQSPTHLIKTRGQQVTLRCSPKSGHDTVSWYQQALGQGPQFIFQYYEEEERQRGNFPDRFSGHQFPNYSSELNVNALLLGDSALYLCASSVGLEKTQYFGPGTRLLVL.

The chain is built from TRBV9 and TRBJ2-6, with D possibly TRBD2 on 5 matching bases. The germline V and J ends were trimmed by 0 bases and 2 bases, with 6 bases remaining between them. This CDR3 has 15 amino acids. Germline V gene data show CDR1 as SGDLS and CDR2 as YYNGEE. The CDR3 nucleotides are TGTGCCAGCAGCGTAGGAGGGACTGGGGCCAACGTCCTGACTTTC. Residues: CASSVGGTGANVLTF. The complete variable domain, with remaining parts taken from reference TRBV9 and TRBJ2-6, reads DSGVTQTPKHLITATGQRVTLRCSPRSGDLSVYWYQQSLDQGLQFLIQYYNGEERAKGNILERFSAQQFPDLHSELNLSSLELGDSALYFCASSVGGTGANVLTFGAGSRLTVL.

V is TRBV10-1 and J is TRBJ2-2, with TRBD1 matching over 8 bases. Germline V CDR1 and CDR2: WNHNN, SYGVQD (reference sequence). V was clipped by 9 bases and J by 5 bases; unmatched bases: 11. The CDR3 runs to 15 residues. CDR3 amino acids: CARPNRGVTTGELFF. The CDR3 DNA is TGCGCCAGACCAAACAGGGGGGTAACGACCGGGGAGCTGTTTTTT.

The gene calls are TRBV7-3 and TRBJ2-1; D perhaps matches TRBD2 (7 bases). The germline V gene encodes CDR1 SGHTA and CDR2 FQGTGA. This CDR3 contains 13 residues. Trimming pared 5 bases from V and 10 bases from J, leaving 15 bases between. This CDR3 is CASSSGTSGEQFF. The CDR3 DNA is TGTGCCAGCAGCAGCGGGACATCCGGCGAGCAGTTCTTC.

The CDR3 DNA reads as TGTGCCAGCAGCCATCCGGAGAAACGGGATCAGTACTTC. Translation: CASSHPEKRDQYF. The chain is built from TRBV4-2 and TRBJ2-4; a weak D match, TRBD2 (5 bases). The V gene lost 3 bases and the J gene lost 12 bases, with 15 bases spanning the gap. Germline CDR1 is LGHNA and CDR2 is YNFKEQ. The CDR3 loop spans 13 amino acids.

The chain joins TRBV6-5 to TRBJ2-7; 12 bases are a match to TRBD2. This CDR3 region has 14 residues. V was pared by 6 bases and J by 3 bases, with 3 bases of the junction left unmatched. Germline CDR1 and CDR2: MNHEY and SVGAGI. CDR3 bases: TGTGCCAGCAGACTGACTAGCGGGGGCTACGAGCAGTACTTC. It encodes CASRLTSGGYEQYF.

The chain links TRBV28 to TRBJ1-1; D ambiguous. Trimming stripped 3 bases from V and 6 bases from J, with 5 bases between. The V gene's germline CDR1 is MDHEN and CDR2 SYDVKM. The CDR3 runs to 11 residues. CDR3 region: CASSFWPEAFF. For the CDR3, the DNA is TGTGCCAGCAGTTTCTGGCCTGAAGCTTTCTTT.

The chain recombines TRBV5-1 with TRBJ2-2; a weak D match, TRBD2 (6 bases). CDR3 length: 15 residues. V was cut by 0 bases and J by 8 bases, with 14 bases left in between. Germline CDR1 is SGHRS and CDR2 is YFSETQ. The CDR3 nucleotides are TGCGCCAGCAGCTTGGAACTTACGGGGGTAGGGGAGCTGTTTTTT. Its translation is CASSLELTGVGELFF.

The J gene is TRBJ2-7, the V gene TRBV9; D is perhaps TRBD2 (6 bases). The germline CDR1 and CDR2 sequences are SGDLS and YYNGEE. Trimming stripped 3 bases from V and 3 bases from J, with 10 bases between. There are 13 residues in the CDR3. The CDR3 coding sequence is TGTGCCAGCAGCGGGGACTTGTTCTACGAGCAGTACTTC. As protein: CASSGDLFYEQYF.

The chain carries TRBV5-1 and TRBJ1-2; D is possibly TRBD1 (5 bases). This CDR3 is 16 amino acids long. The V gene's germline CDR1 is SGHRS and CDR2 YFSETQ. With 4 bases removed from V and 3 bases from J, the gap between germline ends came to 19 bases. CDR3 amino acids: CASSRIGAGRHYGYTF. CDR3 in DNA: TGCGCCAGCAGCCGCATAGGGGCCGGGCGACACTATGGCTACACCTTC.

The chain employs TRBV5-1 and TRBJ1-5; D gene uncertain. Trimming stripped 1 base from V and 1 base from J, with 3 bases between. The CDR3 is 13 residues long. Germline values: CDR1 SGHRS, CDR2 YFSETQ. The CDR3: CASSLISNQPQHF. DNA of the CDR3: TGCGCCAGCAGCTTGATAAGCAATCAGCCCCAGCATTTT.

V gene TRBV5-4 combines with J gene TRBJ2-1, with 7 bases that match TRBD2. CDR1 and CDR2 (germline): SGHNT, YYREEE (reference sequence). V gave up 4 bases and J gave up 0 bases; unmatched junction bases: 13. This CDR3 has 18 amino acids. CDR3 DNA: TGTGCCAGCAGCCCAAGCTCCGGACTAGGGAGCTCCTACAATGAGCAGTTCTTC. The encoded protein is CASSPSSGLGSSYNEQFF.

This clone was seen a few times. The CDR3 region is CASSRQEGAGVDTQYF. In DNA form, the CDR3 reads TGTGCCAGTAGCCGTCAGGAGGGGGCCGGTGTAGATACGCAGTATTTT. The chain carries TRBV19 and TRBJ2-3, with a weak D call TRBD1 (7 bases). Germline assignment: CDR1 LNHDA and CDR2 SQIVND (reference sequence). The CDR3 runs 16 residues. Trimming shortened V by 6 bases and J by 5 bases, and 21 bases separated the two germline ends. Complete variable domain (other parts from reference TRBV19 and TRBJ2-3): DGGITQSPKYLFRKEGQNVTLSCEQNLNHDAMYWYRQDPGQGLRLIYYSQIVNDFQKGDIAEGYSVSREKKESFPLTVTSAQKNPTAFYLCASSRQEGAGVDTQYFGPGTRLTVL.

V and J are TRBV7-2 and TRBJ2-2, with D perhaps matching TRBD2 (5 bases). The CDR3 spans 13 residues. The ends were cut back, 0 bases at V and 8 bases at J, with 7 bases in the middle. Germline V gives CDR1 SGHTA, CDR2 FQGNSA. The CDR3 DNA sequence: TGTGCCAGCAGCTTAGCGCGGGTAGGGGAGCTGTTTTTT. Its translation is CASSLARVGELFF.

V and J are TRBV6-1 and TRBJ2-5; 8 bases are shared with TRBD1. Germline lookup yields CDR1 MNHNS and CDR2 SASEGT. Trimming at V came to 3 bases and at J to 5 bases, leaving 5 bases not matched to a gene. The CDR3 totals 14 residues. CDR3 sequence reads: CASSDTTGGETQYF. In DNA, the CDR3 is TGTGCCAGCAGTGATACCACAGGGGGGGAGACCCAGTACTTC.

The chain joins TRBV5-1 to TRBJ2-7, with TRBD1 matching over 9 bases. The CDR3 is 15 amino acids. J was trimmed by 5 bases and V by 1 base; bases with no gene match: 7. Germline loops: CDR1 SGHRS, CDR2 YFSETQ. The CDR3 loop reads CASSLPTGTGNEQYF. CDR3 DNA sequence: TGCGCCAGCAGCTTGCCCACCGGGACAGGGAACGAGCAGTACTTC.

The rearrangement joins TRBV28 to TRBJ1-2; D may be TRBD1 (5 bases). V was pared by 9 bases and J by 4 bases, with 9 bases between. The CDR3 length is 11 residues. CDR1 is MDHEN, CDR2 SYDVKM, per germline. CDR3 protein: CASQTVYGYTF. As DNA, the CDR3 is TGTGCCAGTCAGACAGTCTATGGCTACACCTTC.

The gene calls are TRBV11-2 and TRBJ1-6, with 9 positions matching TRBD1. V was clipped by 1 base and J by 6 bases; unmatched bases: 1. CDR3 length equals 15 residues. The germline CDR1 and CDR2 sequences are SGHAT and FQNNGV. This chain's CDR3 is CASSLGQGVNSPLHF. CDR3 coding DNA: TGTGCCAGCAGCTTAGGACAGGGGGTTAATTCACCCCTCCACTTT. Using reference TRBV11-2 and TRBJ1-6 for the parts outside the CDR3, the full variable domain is EAGVAQSPRYKIIEKRQSVAFWCNPISGHATLYWYQQILGQGPKLLIQFQNNGVVDDSQLPKDRFSAERLKGVDSTLKIQPAKLEDSAVYLCASSLGQGVNSPLHFGNGTRLTVT.

V usage is TRBV25-1 and J usage is TRBJ1-2, with TRBD1 identical over 10 bases. Germline assignment: CDR1 MGHDK and CDR2 SYGVNS. This CDR3 spans 16 amino acids. J lost 4 bases, V lost 3 bases, and 8 bases had no gene match. The CDR3 region has the DNA TGTGCCAGCAGTGATCCAACCCGGACAGGGGGCTATGGCTACACCTTC. Translation: CASSDPTRTGGYGYTF.

The chain uses TRBV10-3 and TRBJ1-5, with no clear D. The V gene lost 7 bases and the J gene lost 5 bases, with 12 bases spanning the gap. The germline CDR1 and CDR2 sequences are ENHRY and SYGVKD. This CDR3 region has 13 residues. CDR3 region: CAIKGSEDQPQHF. CDR3 nucleotide sequence: TGTGCCATCAAGGGCTCGGAGGATCAGCCCCAGCATTTT.

V is TRBV5-1 and J is TRBJ1-1; TRBD1 is a possible D gene (5 bases). The CDR3 is 16 residues long. V lost 4 bases and J lost 0, with 16 bases in between. The germline V gene has CDR1 SGHRS and CDR2 YFSETQ. CDR3 sequence (DNA): TGCGCCAGCAGCCTTCAACAGGACGTAATGAACACTGAAGCTTTCTTT. Amino acid sequence: CASSLQQDVMNTEAFF.